A selection of T cell receptor beta chains follows, all from one sample in a study of blood T cell repertoires in COVID-19. TCRdb's copy holds only in-frame clones and misses some; the assay was immunoSEQ multiplex PCR. This sample yields approximately 260,000 clones, of which about 89% are seen a single time; approximately 2% belongs to the top ten. Sequenced material: PBMCs or T cells enriched from blood (not recorded which). The receptors originated from a woman between 18 and 30 years old who had recovered from COVID-19. Both conserved end residues are trimmed from each CDR3. Fields, in order: CDR3 protein, clone size, V gene, J gene. Some rows have no size entry. The others give once, few or many, or a class for an expanded clone.

SVALRVEGDYQF,once,TRBV29-1,TRBJ2-1
ASSIQGWNTIY,.,TRBV19,TRBJ1-3
ASSYPDRANQPQH,.,TRBV28,TRBJ1-5
ASSPQWSSGANVLT,once,TRBV5-1,TRBJ2-6
AISARGDTEAF,once,TRBV10-3,TRBJ1-1
ATSRDREDTEAF,.,TRBV15,TRBJ1-1
ASSLQGNYGYT,.,TRBV7-6,TRBJ1-2
ASRPAGGEKLF,.,TRBV28,TRBJ1-4
ASSPLAVGSSYNEQF,.,TRBV3-1/TRBV3-2,TRBJ2-1
ASSLETGAGDT,.,TRBV18,TRBJ1-2
ASSPTSGTEAF,.,TRBV7-3,TRBJ1-1
ASSPTGLAGGPGSQY,.,TRBV4-1,TRBJ2-3
ASSEDGRRFTDTQY,once,TRBV6-1,TRBJ2-3
ASRGTSGRIEQF,.,TRBV6-5,TRBJ2-1
ASSSDSVSYEQY,many,TRBV6-5,TRBJ2-7
AINSLPGETQY,.,TRBV10-3,TRBJ2-5
ASSQDFEGAPQH,once,TRBV4-3,TRBJ1-5
ASSFKDRDRWDEKLF,few,TRBV7-3,TRBJ1-4
ASSPMAKNIQY,once,TRBV11-2,TRBJ2-4
AISESTGAGYEAF,.,TRBV10-3,TRBJ1-1
ASLIGGTVGGELF,.,TRBV28,TRBJ2-2
ASSPTSEQAQH,.,TRBV18,TRBJ1-5
ASSLSQGISSYEQY,.,TRBV28,TRBJ2-7
ATSDPTGADTQY,.,TRBV24-1,TRBJ2-3
ASSQAPDTEAF,.,TRBV4-1,TRBJ1-1
ASSTSGRLTGELF,.,TRBV5-4,TRBJ2-2
ASRGQGVSEAF,.,TRBV12-3/TRBV12-4,TRBJ1-1
ASRTGSANNEQF,few,TRBV28,TRBJ2-1
ASSPGTGGYNSPLH,once,TRBV5-4,TRBJ1-6
TSSQDRVIAGARETQY,once,TRBV1,TRBJ2-5
ASSLGGTLGNTIY,once,TRBV7-9,TRBJ1-3
ASSPPVGGALHLNTEAF,.,TRBV18,TRBJ1-1
ASSRTSREQY,once,TRBV6-2/TRBV6-3,TRBJ2-7
ASSSPPTGFYGYT,.,TRBV7-2,TRBJ1-2
ASSQVVAGSNQPQH,.,TRBV4-2,TRBJ1-5
ASSRNRDRGEKLF,.,TRBV7-9,TRBJ1-4
ASSGGQSYNEQF,.,TRBV5-4,TRBJ2-1
ASSEKTGPNYGYT,.,TRBV5-4,TRBJ1-2
ASSPWDREAF,.,TRBV18,TRBJ1-1
ASSSGQGYGYT,.,TRBV11-3,TRBJ1-2
ASSLADTHAGEKLF,.,TRBV7-9,TRBJ1-4
ASSQGLAGDYEQY,few,TRBV4-2,TRBJ2-7
ASSPGPSGGIHYGYT,.,TRBV7-9,TRBJ1-2
ASSVDRGSTEAF,.,TRBV5-6,TRBJ1-1
ASSLGGGRGDTQY,.,TRBV5-4,TRBJ2-3
ASSEGTGGNTIY,many,TRBV6-1,TRBJ1-3
ASSQGQWGSAF,.,TRBV5-1,TRBJ1-1
ASSEASGTGQPQH,once,TRBV6-1,TRBJ1-5
ASSSPFDRGSNSGNTIY,.,TRBV28,TRBJ1-3
ASSLDPGLDTEAF,.,TRBV11-3,TRBJ1-1
ASSPNLGGEAF,once,TRBV18,TRBJ1-1